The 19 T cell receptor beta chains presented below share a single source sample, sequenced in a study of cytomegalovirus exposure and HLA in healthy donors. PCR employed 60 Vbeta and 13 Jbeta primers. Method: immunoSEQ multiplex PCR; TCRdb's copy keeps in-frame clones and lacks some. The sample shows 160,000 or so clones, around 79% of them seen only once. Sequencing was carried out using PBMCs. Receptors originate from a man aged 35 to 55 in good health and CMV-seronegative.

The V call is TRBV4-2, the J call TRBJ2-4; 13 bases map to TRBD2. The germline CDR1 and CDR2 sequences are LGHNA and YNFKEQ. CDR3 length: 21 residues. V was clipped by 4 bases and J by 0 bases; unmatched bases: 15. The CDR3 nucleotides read TGTGCCAGCAGCCCGCAAGGGGGGCTGGGACTAGCGGGAAAAGCCAAAAACATTCAGTACTTC. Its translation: CASSPQGGLGLAGKAKNIQYF.

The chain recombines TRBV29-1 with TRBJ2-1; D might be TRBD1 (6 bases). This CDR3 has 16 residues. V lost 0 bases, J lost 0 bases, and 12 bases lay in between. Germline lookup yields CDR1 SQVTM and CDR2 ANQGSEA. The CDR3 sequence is CSVEDRGRGSYNEQFF. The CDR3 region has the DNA TGCAGCGTTGAAGATCGGGGCAGGGGCTCCTACAATGAGCAGTTCTTC.

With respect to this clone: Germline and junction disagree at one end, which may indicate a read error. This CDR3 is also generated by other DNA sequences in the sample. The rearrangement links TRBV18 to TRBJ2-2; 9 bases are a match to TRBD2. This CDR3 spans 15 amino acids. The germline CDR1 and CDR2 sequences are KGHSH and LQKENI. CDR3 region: CASSPLAGVTGELFF. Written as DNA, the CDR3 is TGTGCCAGCTCACCACTAGCGGGAGTCACCGGAGAGCTGTTTTTT.

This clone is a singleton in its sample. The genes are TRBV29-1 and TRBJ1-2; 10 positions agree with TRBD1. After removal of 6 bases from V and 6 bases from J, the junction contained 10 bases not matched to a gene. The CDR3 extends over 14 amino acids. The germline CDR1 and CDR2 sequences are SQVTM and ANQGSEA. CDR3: CSVISRTGGNGYTF. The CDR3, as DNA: TGCAGCGTCATATCAAGGACAGGGGGAAATGGCTACACCTTC.

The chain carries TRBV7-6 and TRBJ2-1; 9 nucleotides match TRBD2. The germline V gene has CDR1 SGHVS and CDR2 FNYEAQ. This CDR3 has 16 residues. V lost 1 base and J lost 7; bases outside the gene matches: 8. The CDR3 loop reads CASSLEGAGGRNEQFF. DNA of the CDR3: TGTGCCAGCAGCTTAGAAGGGGCGGGAGGGCGAAATGAGCAGTTCTTC.

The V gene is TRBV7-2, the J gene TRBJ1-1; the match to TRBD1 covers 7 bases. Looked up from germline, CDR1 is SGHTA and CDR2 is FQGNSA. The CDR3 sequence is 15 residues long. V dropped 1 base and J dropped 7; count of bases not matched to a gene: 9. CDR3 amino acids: CASSLGGRGLSEAFF. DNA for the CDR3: TGTGCCAGCAGCTTAGGAGGCAGGGGGTTAAGTGAAGCTTTCTTT.

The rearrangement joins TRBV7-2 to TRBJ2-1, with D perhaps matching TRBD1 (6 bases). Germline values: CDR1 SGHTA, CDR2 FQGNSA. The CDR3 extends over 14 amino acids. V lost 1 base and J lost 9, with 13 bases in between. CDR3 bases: TGTGCCAGCAGCTTAGATGGGGGCGCGGGTGAGCAGTTCTTC. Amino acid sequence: CASSLDGGAGEQFF.

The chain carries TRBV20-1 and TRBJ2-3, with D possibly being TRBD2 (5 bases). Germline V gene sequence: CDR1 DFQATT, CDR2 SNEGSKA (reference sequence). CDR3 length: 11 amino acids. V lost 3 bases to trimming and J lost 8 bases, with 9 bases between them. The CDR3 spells CSASLEVTQYF. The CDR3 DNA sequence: TGCAGTGCTAGTTTGGAGGTTACGCAGTATTTT.

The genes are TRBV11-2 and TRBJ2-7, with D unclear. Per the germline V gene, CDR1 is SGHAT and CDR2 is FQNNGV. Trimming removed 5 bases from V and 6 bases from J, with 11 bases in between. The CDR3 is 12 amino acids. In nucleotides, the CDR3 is TGTGCCAGCAGCCTCTCCTTTCGCGAGCAGTACTTC. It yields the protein CASSLSFREQYF.

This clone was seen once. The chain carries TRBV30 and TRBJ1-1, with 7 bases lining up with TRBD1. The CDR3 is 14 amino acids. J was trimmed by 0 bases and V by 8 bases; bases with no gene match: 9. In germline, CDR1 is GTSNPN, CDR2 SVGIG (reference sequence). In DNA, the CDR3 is TGTGCCGGGGACAGTTACCACTTGAACACTGAAGCTTTCTTT. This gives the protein CAGDSYHLNTEAFF.

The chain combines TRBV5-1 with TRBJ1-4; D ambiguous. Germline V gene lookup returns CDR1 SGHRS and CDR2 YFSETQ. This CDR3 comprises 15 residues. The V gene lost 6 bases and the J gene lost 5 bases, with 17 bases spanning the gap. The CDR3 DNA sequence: TGCGCCAGCACCCTCAGCGACCCGGGGAATGAAAAACTGTTTTTT. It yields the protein CASTLSDPGNEKLFF.

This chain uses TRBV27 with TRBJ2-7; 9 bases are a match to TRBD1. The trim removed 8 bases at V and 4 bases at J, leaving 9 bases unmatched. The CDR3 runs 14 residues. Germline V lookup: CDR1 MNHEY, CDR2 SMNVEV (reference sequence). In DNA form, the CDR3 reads TGTGCCAGCGCCCTCGGGACAGGGACTTACGAGCAGTACTTC. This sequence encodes CASALGTGTYEQYF.

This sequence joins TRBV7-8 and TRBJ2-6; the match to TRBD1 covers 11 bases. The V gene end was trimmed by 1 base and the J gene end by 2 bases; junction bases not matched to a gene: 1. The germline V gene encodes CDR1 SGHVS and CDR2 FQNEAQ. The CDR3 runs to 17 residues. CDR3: CASSLGTGGTGANVLTF. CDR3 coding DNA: TGTGCCAGCAGCTTAGGGACAGGGGGCACTGGGGCCAACGTCCTGACTTTC.

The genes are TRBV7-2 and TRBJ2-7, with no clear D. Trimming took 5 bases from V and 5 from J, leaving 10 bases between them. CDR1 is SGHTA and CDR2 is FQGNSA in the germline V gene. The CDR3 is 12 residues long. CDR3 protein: CASSPPVDEQYF. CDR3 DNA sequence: TGTGCCAGCAGCCCGCCGGTGGACGAGCAGTACTTC.

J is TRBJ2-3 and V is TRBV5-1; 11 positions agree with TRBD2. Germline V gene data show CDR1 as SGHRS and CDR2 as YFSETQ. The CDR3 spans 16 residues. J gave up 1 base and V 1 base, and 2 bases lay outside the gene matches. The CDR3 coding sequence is TGCGCCAGCAGCTTGTTGACTAGCGGGGGCACAGATACGCAGTATTTT. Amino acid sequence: CASSLLTSGGTDTQYF.

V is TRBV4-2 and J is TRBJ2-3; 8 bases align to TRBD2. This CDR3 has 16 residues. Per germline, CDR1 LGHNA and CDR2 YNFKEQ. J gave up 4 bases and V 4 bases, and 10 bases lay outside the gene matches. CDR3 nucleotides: TGTGCCAGCAGCCCCGTCCGAAGCGGGAGCGCAGATACGCAGTATTTT. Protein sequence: CASSPVRSGSADTQYF.

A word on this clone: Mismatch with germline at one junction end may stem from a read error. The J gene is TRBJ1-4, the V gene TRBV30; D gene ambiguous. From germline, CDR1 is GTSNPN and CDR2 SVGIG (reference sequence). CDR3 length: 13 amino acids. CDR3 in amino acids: CAWSVRGGHSLNF. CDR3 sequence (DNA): TGTGCCTGGAGTGTACGGGGAGGCCACAGCCTTAATTTT.

The CDR3 DNA reads as TGCAGCGTTGCCGACAGGGCGGATCGGTCGGGCGGGAGGACTGTTTACGAGCAGTACTTC. Its translation: CSVADRADRSGGRTVYEQYF. The V and J genes are TRBV29-1 and TRBJ2-7; D is possibly TRBD2 (8 bases). This CDR3 comprises 20 residues. V was pared by 4 bases and J by 4 bases, with 35 bases between. The germline V gene encodes CDR1 SQVTM and CDR2 ANQGSEA.

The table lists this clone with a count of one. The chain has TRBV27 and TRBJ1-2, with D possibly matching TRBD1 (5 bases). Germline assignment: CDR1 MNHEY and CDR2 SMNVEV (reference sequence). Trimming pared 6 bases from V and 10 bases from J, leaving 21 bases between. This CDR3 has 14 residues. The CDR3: CASSQLRDSPDYTF. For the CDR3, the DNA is TGTGCCAGCAGCCAATTACGGGACTCCCCAGACTACACCTTC.